Listed here are 32 T cell receptor beta chains from one sample, sequenced in a study of blood T cell repertoires in COVID-19. Assay used: immunoSEQ multiplex PCR; TCRdb lists only in-frame clones, some missing. The data show 250,000 to 350,000 clones, with approximately 84% seen just once and roughly 1.5% held by the top ten. What was sequenced was peripheral blood. The receptors here all came from a human donor with COVID-19, enrolled during active disease. The donor label of this sample is uncertain.

The genes are TRBV18 and TRBJ2-3; 7 bases agree with TRBD1. The CDR3 spans 15 residues. After removal of 5 bases from V and 1 base from J, the junction contained 6 bases not matched to a gene. Germline loops: CDR1 KGHSH, CDR2 LQKENI. CDR3 amino acids: CASSARTGGTDTQYF. CDR3 nucleotides: TGTGCCAGCTCAGCCAGGACAGGAGGCACAGATACGCAGTATTTT.

The chain employs TRBV15 and TRBJ2-7; D gene unclear. The V end was cut by 0 bases, the J end by 6 bases, with 9 bases between. CDR3 length: 13 residues. CDR1 and CDR2 (germline): LNHNV, YYDKDF (reference sequence). CDR3 residues: CATSRDQAGEQYF. The CDR3 DNA sequence: TGTGCCACCAGCAGAGATCAAGCAGGCGAGCAGTACTTC.

The V gene is TRBV6-6, the J gene TRBJ2-7; tentatively, D is TRBD1 (6 bases). V lost 5 bases to trimming and J lost 1 base, with 18 bases between them. This CDR3 is built from 16 residues. The germline V gene encodes CDR1 MNHNY and CDR2 SVGAGI (reference sequence). CDR3 in DNA: TGTGCCAGCAGTGTTCCTCGGGCAGGGGCGTCCTACGAGCAGTACTTC. It translates to CASSVPRAGASYEQYF.

This sequence joins TRBV15 and TRBJ2-1, with 8 bases matching TRBD1. Germline V lookup: CDR1 LNHNV, CDR2 YYDKDF (reference sequence). The V gene end was trimmed by 2 bases and the J gene end by 6 bases; junction bases not matched to a gene: 6. This CDR3 comprises 15 residues. The CDR3 spells CATSRRTGTRNEQFF. DNA of the CDR3: TGTGCCACCAGCAGAAGGACAGGGACCCGCAATGAGCAGTTCTTC.

The V call is TRBV6-5, the J call TRBJ2-1; 7 bases line up with TRBD2. Germline V gives CDR1 MNHEY, CDR2 SVGAGI. The CDR3 totals 13 residues. Unmatched junction bases numbered 11, after V lost 11 bases and J lost 7 bases. The CDR3 nucleotides read TGTGCCGGCCGAACCCCTAGCGGAAATGAGCAGTTCTTC. Its translation is CAGRTPSGNEQFF.

DNA for the CDR3: TGTGCCAGCAGCCAGGACAGCGGCGAGCAGTACTTC. Its protein product is CASSQDSGEQYF. V usage is TRBV7-3 and J usage is TRBJ2-7, with a possible D match to TRBD1 (6 bases). V lost 5 bases, J lost 6 bases, and 11 bases lay in between. Germline CDR1 and CDR2: SGHTA and FQGTGA. The length of the CDR3 is 12 residues.

V and J are TRBV15 and TRBJ2-1, with TRBD2 matching 11 bases. Losses at the gene ends were 0 bases for V and 7 bases for J; bases not matched to a gene: 5. The CDR3 runs to 16 residues. The germline V gene encodes CDR1 LNHNV and CDR2 YYDKDF (reference sequence). CDR3 region: CATSRELAGEINEQFF. The CDR3 DNA is TGTGCCACCAGCAGAGAACTAGCGGGAGAAATAAATGAGCAGTTCTTC. The whole variable domain, filled in from reference TRBV15 and TRBJ2-1, reads DAMVIQNPRYQVTQFGKPVTLSCSQTLNHNVMYWYQQKSSQAPKLLFHYYDKDFNNEADTPDNFQSRRPNTSFCFLDIRSPGLGDTAMYLCATSRELAGEINEQFFGPGTRLTVL.

This clone was seen more than once but under ten times. The chain recombines TRBV7-2 with TRBJ2-3; 7 bases align to TRBD2. Trimming took 7 bases from V and 2 from J; bases not matched to a gene: 9. Looked up from germline, CDR1 is SGHTA and CDR2 is FQGNSA. The CDR3 runs 15 residues. CDR3 nucleotide sequence: TGTGCCAGCATTTCTAGCGGCCCCTACACAGATACGCAGTATTTT. The encoded protein is CASISSGPYTDTQYF.

This chain joins TRBV7-8 and TRBJ1-2; no reliable D call. CDR1 is SGHVS, CDR2 FQNEAQ, per germline. CDR3 length: 15 residues. Trimming removed 1 base from V and 3 bases from J, with 12 bases in between. The CDR3 loop reads CASSLVLEGDYGYTF. CDR3 nucleotides: TGTGCCAGCAGCTTAGTCTTGGAGGGAGACTATGGCTACACCTTC.

Details on this clone: This CDR3 is also generated by other DNA sequences in the sample. The gene calls are TRBV5-1 and TRBJ1-1; a weak D match, TRBD1 (6 bases). The CDR3 is 14 amino acids. The V gene lost 4 bases and the J gene lost 2 bases, with 12 bases spanning the gap. Germline lookup yields CDR1 SGHRS and CDR2 YFSETQ. The CDR3 region is CASSIQGINTEAFF. Here the CDR3 DNA reads TGCGCCAGCAGCATTCAGGGGATTAACACTGAAGCTTTCTTT.

The V gene is TRBV27, the J gene TRBJ2-3; 8 positions agree with TRBD1. V was clipped by 3 bases and J by 1 base; unmatched bases: 3. CDR1 and CDR2 from the germline V gene are MNHEY and SMNVEV (reference sequence). The CDR3 is made up of 15 amino acids. The CDR3 coding sequence is TGTGCCAGCAGTTTTGAGGGACAGGGCACAGATACGCAGTATTTT. Amino acids: CASSFEGQGTDTQYF.

This clone was observed once. V gene TRBV7-6 combines with J gene TRBJ2-7; D possibly corresponds to TRBD1 (6 bases). With 1 base removed from V and 1 base from J, the gap between germline ends came to 14 bases. The length of the CDR3 is 16 residues. Germline loops: CDR1 SGHVS, CDR2 FNYEAQ. Here the CDR3 reads CASSLVGAGPSYEQYF. In DNA, the CDR3 is TGTGCCAGCAGCTTAGTGGGGGCAGGGCCTTCCTACGAGCAGTACTTC.

V gene TRBV6-5 combines with J gene TRBJ1-2; D might be TRBD1 (6 bases). Germline V CDR1 and CDR2: MNHEY, SVGAGI. The length of the CDR3 is 12 residues. Trimming took 8 bases from V and 5 from J, leaving 12 bases between them. This chain's CDR3 is CASGTYQYGYTF. CDR3 nucleotide sequence: TGTGCCAGCGGGACATATCAATATGGCTACACCTTC.

This chain joins TRBV28 and TRBJ1-1; D is possibly TRBD1 (5 bases). V shed 8 bases and J shed 2 bases, with 9 bases lying between them. The germline gives CDR1 MDHEN, CDR2 SYDVKM. The CDR3 contains 12 residues. The CDR3 DNA reads TGTGCCAGCGGGGACTATAACACTGAAGCTTTCTTT. Translated: CASGDYNTEAFF. Filled out from reference TRBV28 and TRBJ1-1, the complete variable domain reads DVKVTQSSRYLVKRTGEKVFLECVQDMDHENMFWYRQDPGLGLRLIYFSYDVKMKEKGDIPEGYSVSREKKERFSLILESASTNQTSMYLCASGDYNTEAFFGQGTRLTVV.

The rearrangement links TRBV6-5 to TRBJ2-7; 7 positions agree with TRBD2. This CDR3 is built from 16 residues. The germline V gene encodes CDR1 MNHEY and CDR2 SVGAGI. The V and J ends lost 0 bases and 2 bases, in that order; junction bases with no gene match: 7. The CDR3 coding sequence is TGTGCCAGCAGTTACTCGAGGCCGGGAGGCACCTACGAGCAGTACTTC. Amino acids: CASSYSRPGGTYEQYF.

V and J are TRBV19 and TRBJ2-7; 11 bases are a match to TRBD2. Germline V CDR1 and CDR2: LNHDA, SQIVND (reference sequence). The CDR3 loop spans 18 amino acids. With 4 bases clipped from V and 4 bases from J, the junction kept 15 bases outside the gene matches. The CDR3 DNA sequence: TGTGCCAGTAGTAGCCGACAATTTACTAGCGGGAGTGGGTACGAGCAGTACTTC. It yields the protein CASSSRQFTSGSGYEQYF.

V usage is TRBV19 and J usage is TRBJ1-6, with TRBD1 matching over 8 bases. V was pared by 1 base and J by 5 bases, with 7 bases of the junction left unmatched. CDR1 LNHDA and CDR2 SQIVND come from the germline V gene (reference sequence). The CDR3 covers 17 residues. The DNA of the CDR3 is TGTGCCAGTAGTATAGCCCGGCAGGGGGCCGATAATTCACCCCTCCACTTT. Protein sequence: CASSIARQGADNSPLHF.

The CDR3 reads CASSQDRDSHEQFF. The CDR3 region has the DNA TGTGCCAGCAGCCAAGATCGGGACTCCCATGAGCAGTTCTTC. The rearrangement joins TRBV3-1 (or the pseudogene TRBV3-2) to TRBJ2-1; maybe TRBD2 (6 bases). Germline V CDR1 and CDR2: LGHDT, YNNKEL (reference sequence). This CDR3 has 14 residues. V was pared by 0 bases and J by 8 bases, with 11 bases between.

V gene TRBV30 combines with J gene TRBJ2-1; D gene uncertain. V gave up 5 bases and J gave up 4 bases, with 15 bases separating them. The germline gives CDR1 GTSNPN, CDR2 SVGIG (reference sequence). This CDR3 region has 14 residues. The CDR3 DNA is TGTGCCTGGTCCGGCCGGAGATTTTACAATGAGCAGTTCTTC. Translating it yields CAWSGRRFYNEQFF.

The chain combines TRBV10-3 with TRBJ2-7, with D tentatively TRBD2 (5 bases). This CDR3 has 12 residues. Germline lookup yields CDR1 ENHRY and CDR2 SYGVKD. Trimming removed 6 bases at V and 5 bases at J, with 11 bases between. The CDR3 DNA reads as TGTGCCATCAGGGGAGTCGAGGACGAGCAGTACTTC. Translation gives CAIRGVEDEQYF.

V usage is TRBV6-5 and J usage is TRBJ2-1, with TRBD2 matching 7 bases. Unmatched junction bases numbered 9, after V lost 7 bases and J lost 3 bases. CDR1 and CDR2 (germline): MNHEY, SVGAGI. CDR3 length: 15 residues. CDR3 amino acids: CASNLLRDYYNEQFF. CDR3 coding DNA: TGTGCCAGCAATCTTCTCCGGGACTACTACAATGAGCAGTTCTTC.

The rearrangement joins TRBV20-1 to TRBJ2-5; D is possibly TRBD1 (5 bases). CDR3 length equals 11 residues. Germline V lookup: CDR1 DFQATT, CDR2 SNEGSKA (reference sequence). V gave up 3 bases and J gave up 6 bases, with 8 bases separating them. This chain's CDR3 is CSASDRKTQYF. DNA of the CDR3: TGCAGTGCTAGCGACAGAAAGACCCAGTACTTC.

This sequence joins TRBV20-1 and TRBJ2-7; D remains unclear. Germline CDR1 reads DFQATT; CDR2 reads SNEGSKA (reference sequence). The CDR3 covers 10 residues. Trimming removed 3 bases at V and 2 bases at J, with 2 bases between. The CDR3 DNA reads as TGCAGTGCTAGCACCTACGAGCAGTACTTC. It translates to CSASTYEQYF.

This chain links TRBV10-1 with TRBJ2-7, with a tentative D call TRBD2 (6 bases). Germline V CDR1 and CDR2: WNHNN, SYGVQD (reference sequence). Trimming pared 2 bases from V and 5 bases from J, leaving 16 bases between. The CDR3 loop spans 15 amino acids. CDR3 in DNA: TGCGCCAGCAGTGAGGGAAGGGGAGGACAACACGAGCAGTACTTC. Translated, it gives CASSEGRGGQHEQYF.

CDR3: CASSESSSGSWLFF. DNA for the CDR3: TGCGCCAGCAGTGAGTCGTCTAGCGGAAGTTGGCTGTTCTTC. J is TRBJ2-1 and V is TRBV10-2; TRBD2 aligns across 7 bases. The J segment lost 15 bases and the V segment lost 0 bases, leaving 11 bases of the junction unmatched. The CDR3 sequence is 14 residues long. Germline V CDR1 and CDR2: WSHSY, SAAADI.

The chain couples TRBV9 to TRBJ2-3, with TRBD2 identical over 9 bases. The CDR3 covers 15 residues. V lost 5 bases and J lost 6; bases outside the gene matches: 10. Germline V gene data show CDR1 as SGDLS and CDR2 as YYNGEE. The CDR3 DNA sequence: TGTGCCAGCAGTATGACTAGCGGAGCTGAGGATACGCAGTATTTT. Translation gives CASSMTSGAEDTQYF.

The gene calls are TRBV19 and TRBJ2-5, with 14 bases aligning to TRBD2. Germline loops: CDR1 LNHDA, CDR2 SQIVND (reference sequence). The V segment lost 5 bases and the J segment 2 bases; nucleotides outside the gene matches: 10. This CDR3 has 18 amino acids. CDR3 in DNA: TGTGCCAGTAGTTCTCTCCGACTAGCGGGAGGGGAGCAAGAGACCCAGTACTTC. It codes for CASSSLRLAGGEQETQYF.

The chain is built from TRBV19 and TRBJ1-5; no firm D call. The CDR3 length is 12 residues. V was clipped by 10 bases and J by 3 bases, with 10 bases between them. Per the germline V gene, CDR1 is LNHDA and CDR2 is SQIVND (reference sequence). CDR3 region: CATSGLNQPQHF. The CDR3 DNA reads TGTGCCACCTCAGGCCTCAATCAGCCCCAGCATTTT.

V usage is TRBV3-1 (or the pseudogene TRBV3-2) and J usage is TRBJ2-3; the match to TRBD2 covers 7 bases. From germline, CDR1 is LGHDT and CDR2 YNNKEL (reference sequence). With 0 bases clipped from V and 5 bases from J, the junction kept 5 bases outside the gene matches. The CDR3 runs to 15 residues. CDR3 residues: CASSQDGVAGDTQYF. The CDR3 DNA reads as TGTGCCAGCAGCCAAGATGGAGTAGCGGGAGATACGCAGTATTTT.

This clone was seen just once. The chain couples TRBV7-8 to TRBJ2-5; TRBD2 matches at 7 bases. This CDR3 has 15 amino acids. J lost 5 bases, V lost 5 bases, and 11 bases had no gene match. Germline CDR1 and CDR2: SGHVS and FQNEAQ. CDR3 DNA sequence: TGTGCCAGCAGCCCCGTAGCGGGTGGCGGGGAGACCCAGTACTTC. Translation: CASSPVAGGGETQYF. The entire variable domain, with the rest obtained from reference TRBV7-8 and TRBJ2-5, is as follows: GAGVSQSPRYKVAKRGQDVALRCDPISGHVSLFWYQQALGQGPEFLTYFQNEAQLDKSGLPSDRFFAERPEGSVSTLKIQRTQQEDSAVYLCASSPVAGGGETQYFGPGTRLLVL.

The chain couples TRBV10-3 to TRBJ2-7; possibly TRBD2 for D (6 bases). The CDR3 length is 13 residues. V lost 10 bases, J lost 5 bases, and 18 bases lay in between. Per the germline V gene, CDR1 is ENHRY and CDR2 is SYGVKD. The CDR3 DNA sequence: TGTGCCAACAACCGGGACTGGGGTAACGAGCAGTACTTC. Encoded protein: CANNRDWGNEQYF.

This chain uses TRBV5-6 with TRBJ2-1; 11 bases map to TRBD2. The CDR3 runs to 16 residues. Germline CDR1 is SGHDT and CDR2 is YYEEEE. Trimming removed 0 bases from V and 8 bases from J; junction bases left unmatched: 7. CDR3 sequence reads: CASSLASLAGVDEQFF. In nucleotides, the CDR3 is TGTGCCAGCAGCTTGGCCTCACTAGCGGGAGTGGATGAGCAGTTCTTC.